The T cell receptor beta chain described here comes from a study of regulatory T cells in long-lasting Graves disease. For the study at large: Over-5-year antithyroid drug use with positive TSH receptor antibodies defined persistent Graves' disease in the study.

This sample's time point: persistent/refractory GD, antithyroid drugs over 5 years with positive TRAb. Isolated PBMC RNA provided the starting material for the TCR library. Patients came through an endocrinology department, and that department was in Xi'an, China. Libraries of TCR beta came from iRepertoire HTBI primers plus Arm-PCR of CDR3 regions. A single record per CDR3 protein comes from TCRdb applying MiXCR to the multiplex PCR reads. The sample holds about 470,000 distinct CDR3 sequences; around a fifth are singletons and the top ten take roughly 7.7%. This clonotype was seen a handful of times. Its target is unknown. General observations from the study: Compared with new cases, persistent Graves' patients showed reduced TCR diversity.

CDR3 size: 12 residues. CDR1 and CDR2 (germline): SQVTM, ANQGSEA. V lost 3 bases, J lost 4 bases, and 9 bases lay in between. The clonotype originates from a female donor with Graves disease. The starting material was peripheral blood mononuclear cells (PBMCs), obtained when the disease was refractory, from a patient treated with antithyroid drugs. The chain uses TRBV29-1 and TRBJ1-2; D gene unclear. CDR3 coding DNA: TGCAGCGTTGAGGCAGAGAGCTATGGCTACACCTTC. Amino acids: CSVEAESYGYTF.